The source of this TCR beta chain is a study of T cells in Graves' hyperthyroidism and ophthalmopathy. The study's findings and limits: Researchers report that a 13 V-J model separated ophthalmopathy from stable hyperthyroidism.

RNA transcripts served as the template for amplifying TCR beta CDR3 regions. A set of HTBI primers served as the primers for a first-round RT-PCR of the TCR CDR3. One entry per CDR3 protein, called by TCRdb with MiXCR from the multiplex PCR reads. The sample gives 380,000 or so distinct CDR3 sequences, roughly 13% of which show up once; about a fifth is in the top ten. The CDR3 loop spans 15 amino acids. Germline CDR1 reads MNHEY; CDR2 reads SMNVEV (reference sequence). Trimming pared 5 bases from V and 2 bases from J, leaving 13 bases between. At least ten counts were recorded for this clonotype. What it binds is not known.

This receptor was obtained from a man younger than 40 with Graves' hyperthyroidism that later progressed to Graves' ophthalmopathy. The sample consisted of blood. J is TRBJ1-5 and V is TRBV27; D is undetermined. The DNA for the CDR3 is TGTGCCAGCAGTCAAGCTCCGGACGGCAATCAGCCCCAGCATTTT. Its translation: CASSQAPDGNQPQHF.